Following are 6 T cell receptor beta chains from one sample sequenced in a study of T cell responses to AZD1222 COVID-19 vaccine. Profiling relied on immunoSEQ multiplex PCR, and the TCRdb table lists in-frame clones only, not all of them. Of 100,000 to 150,000 clones listed, 90% are singletons. Sequenced here: peripheral blood, sampled on day 0 of AZD1222 vaccination. Source of these receptors: an adult in good health.

The chain combines TRBV7-3 with TRBJ1-2; the match to TRBD1 covers 7 bases. The J segment lost 7 bases and the V segment lost 5 bases, leaving 7 bases of the junction unmatched. Per the germline V gene, CDR1 is SGHTA and CDR2 is FQGTGA. The CDR3 is 13 residues long. The CDR3 region is CASSRDRDSGYTF. The CDR3 DNA sequence: TGTGCCAGCAGCCGTGACAGGGACAGTGGCTACACCTTC.

The chain is built from TRBV5-1 and TRBJ2-3, with a possible D match to TRBD2 (6 bases). Germline CDR1 and CDR2: SGHRS and YFSETQ. The CDR3 is 14 amino acids. The V gene lost 2 bases and the J gene lost 1 base, with 8 bases spanning the gap. The CDR3 loop is CASSFASGTDTQYF. CDR3 nucleotides: TGCGCCAGCAGCTTTGCTAGCGGCACAGATACGCAGTATTTT.

The chain carries TRBV7-9 and TRBJ2-1, with 14 nucleotides matching TRBD2. The CDR3 covers 18 residues. CDR1 and CDR2 (germline): SEHNR, FQNEAQ (reference sequence). Trimming cost V 3 bases and J 2 bases; bases outside gene matches: 6. This chain's CDR3 is CASSFSGTSGGTYNEQFF. CDR3 DNA: TGTGCCAGCAGCTTCTCTGGGACTAGCGGGGGAACCTACAATGAGCAGTTCTTC.

In nucleotides, the CDR3 is TGTGCCACCAGCAGAGGGGGACAGACTCAAGCTTTCTTT. Translation: CATSRGGQTQAFF. The rearrangement uses TRBV15 and TRBJ1-1; 7 nucleotides line up with TRBD1. Germline V gives CDR1 LNHNV, CDR2 YYDKDF (reference sequence). This CDR3 has 13 amino acids. V gave up 1 base and J gave up 9 bases; unmatched junction bases: 5.

The rearrangement uses TRBV28 and TRBJ2-7; 8 bases map to TRBD2. Germline CDR1 is MDHEN and CDR2 is SYDVKM. The CDR3 spans 14 residues. The junction had 9 bases not matched to a gene; V was cut back by 3 bases and J by 8 bases. The CDR3 loop reads CASSFHRLARKQYF. In DNA form, the CDR3 reads TGTGCCAGCAGTTTCCATAGACTAGCGCGTAAGCAGTACTTC.

The chain employs TRBV2 and TRBJ1-2; D possibly corresponds to TRBD1 (5 bases). The CDR3 spans 12 residues. Per germline, CDR1 SNHLY and CDR2 FYNNEI. Trimming took 8 bases from V and 4 from J, leaving 11 bases between them. The CDR3 sequence is CASRGGGYGYTF. The DNA for the CDR3 is TGTGCCAGCCGAGGCGGGGGCTATGGCTACACCTTC.